One and the same sample provided the 7 T cell receptor beta chains below, sequenced in a study of regulatory T cells in long-lasting Graves disease. The sample's time point: newly diagnosed GD, antithyroid drugs for less than 3 months. The TCR library was prepared using RNA isolated from PBMCs. Arm-PCR of CDR3 regions and iRepertoire HTBI primers were the basis on which TCR beta libraries were built. Each CDR3 protein is one row after TCRdb ran MiXCR on the multiplex PCR reads. The sample consists of about 450,000 distinct CDR3 sequences, roughly 15% of them appearing once. The sample was also linked to a second study, of T cells in Graves' hyperthyroidism and ophthalmopathy.

Sequencing was performed on peripheral blood mononuclear cells (PBMCs), taken at new diagnosis, from a patient treated with antithyroid drugs. The origin of the receptors is a woman aged 25-40 years with Graves disease.

This sequence joins TRBV16 and TRBJ2-3; D unresolved. Matching the DNA end better, TRBJ1-1 makes the J call doubtful. Germline CDR1 KGHSY, CDR2 FQNENV. The CDR3 consists of 12 residues. The DNA of the CDR3 is TGTGCCAGCAGGCCAGACACCTTAGAAGCTTTCTTT. The encoded protein is CASRPDTLEAFF.

Comment on this clonotype: A much bigger clone sits one base away, suggesting this may be a read error. The chain has TRBV7-9 and TRBJ1-6, with D unresolved. V lost 4 bases and J lost 5, with 3 bases in between. The germline gives CDR1 SEHNR, CDR2 FQNEAQ (reference sequence). This CDR3 has 12 amino acids. CDR3 in DNA: TGTGCCAGCAGCTGGGATAATTCACCCCTCCACTTT. It specifies CASSWDNSPLHF.

This clonotype showed up many times. DNA for the CDR3: TGTGCCAGCAGCTTAGTATCACGTACTGAAGCTTTCTTT. This encodes CASSLVSRTEAFF. The J gene is TRBJ1-1, the V gene TRBV11-2; D remains unclear. The CDR3 totals 13 residues. Trimming took 1 base from V and 5 from J, leaving 8 bases between them. In germline, CDR1 is SGHAT, CDR2 FQNNGV.

This clonotype has at least ten counts. The J gene is TRBJ1-1, the V gene TRBV6-2 or TRBV6-3, with D unresolved. Germline CDR1 reads MNHEY; CDR2 reads SVGEGT. Between the trimmed V and J ends, which lost 7 bases and 1 base, there was a span of 13 bases. This CDR3 is 14 amino acids long. The chain's CDR3 is CASMRTLGNTEAFF. CDR3 nucleotides: TGTGCCAGCATGCGGACCCTTGGGAACACTGAAGCTTTCTTT.

The gene calls are TRBV6-5 and TRBJ1-1, with TRBD1 identical over 7 bases. From germline, CDR1 is MNHEY and CDR2 SVGAGI. Trimming cost V 0 bases and J 1 base; bases outside gene matches: 5. The CDR3 runs 16 residues. The CDR3 sequence: CASSYSYGTENTEAFF. CDR3 coding DNA: TGTGCCAGCAGTTACTCCTACGGGACAGAGAACACTGAAGCTTTCTTT.

This clonotype was seen many times. The chain carries TRBV27 and TRBJ1-5; a weak D match, TRBD1 (5 bases). V lost 0 bases, J lost 2 bases, and 11 bases lay in between. The germline V gene encodes CDR1 MNHEY and CDR2 SMNVEV (reference sequence). The CDR3 is made up of 16 amino acids. This chain's CDR3 is CASSLSPGTRNQPQHF. CDR3 DNA: TGTGCCAGCAGTTTATCTCCCGGGACCCGCAATCAGCCCCAGCATTTT.

This clonotype was seen more than once but under ten times. The V call is TRBV3-1, the J call TRBJ2-6; 8 bases match TRBD1. With 7 bases clipped from V and 2 bases from J, the junction kept 10 bases outside the gene matches. The germline V gene encodes CDR1 LGHDT and CDR2 YNNKEL (reference sequence). This CDR3 has 17 residues. This CDR3 is CASNHAGGAPGANVLTF. The CDR3 nucleotides are TGTGCCAGCAACCATGCAGGGGGCGCCCCTGGGGCCAACGTCCTGACTTTC.